The 23 T cell receptor beta chains listed next were all sequenced from one sample in a study of human versus mouse CDR3 diversity and MHC coevolution. This table comes from immunoSEQ multiplex PCR, and its TCRdb copy is limited to in-frame clones, with some not included. Of about 81,000 clones listed, 90% to 95% were seen once; the top ten hold more than 1.1%. Sequencing input: naive CD4+ T cells from blood. The subset was: CD45RO-negative CD62L-positive naive CD4 T cells. The receptors shown here come from a person aged 25 to 69 in good health.

This rearrangement joins TRBV6-5 to TRBJ2-7; D gene unclear. Germline V gene lookup returns CDR1 MNHEY and CDR2 SVGAGI. The CDR3 runs to 13 residues. Trimming took off 2 bases at V and 0 bases at J, with 5 bases between the two ends. The CDR3 region has the DNA TGTGCCAGCAGTTACGGCGGCTCCTACGAGCAGTACTTC. It yields the protein CASSYGGSYEQYF.

V is TRBV7-2 and J is TRBJ1-4; D is unclear. There are 14 residues in the CDR3. V lost 5 bases, J lost 8 bases, and 15 bases lay in between. Germline CDR1 and CDR2: SGHTA and FQGNSA. The CDR3 is CASSPTLGEEKLFF. CDR3 DNA: TGTGCCAGCAGCCCTACACTGGGAGAGGAAAAACTGTTTTTT.

V gene TRBV30 combines with J gene TRBJ2-1, with 10 bases aligning to TRBD2. After removal of 2 bases from V and 2 bases from J, the junction contained 9 bases not matched to a gene. This CDR3 comprises 17 residues. Germline assignment: CDR1 GTSNPN and CDR2 SVGIG (reference sequence). The CDR3 reads CAWSSRLAGDTYNEQFF. The CDR3 nucleotides are TGTGCCTGGAGTTCGAGGCTAGCGGGAGATACCTACAATGAGCAGTTCTTC.

The chain recombines TRBV30 with TRBJ1-4; D is uncertain. Trimming shortened V by 5 bases and J by 11 bases, and 15 bases separated the two germline ends. This CDR3 contains 12 residues. Per germline, CDR1 GTSNPN and CDR2 SVGIG (reference sequence). The CDR3 loop is CAWAGRGIKLFF. The CDR3 coding sequence is TGTGCCTGGGCCGGAAGAGGTATCAAACTGTTTTTT. Drawing the rest from reference TRBV30 and TRBJ1-4, the complete variable domain is SQTIHQWPATLVQPVGSPLSLECTVEGTSNPNLYWYRQAAGRGLQLLFYSVGIGQISSEVPQNLSASRPQDRQFILSSKKLLLSDSGFYLCAWAGRGIKLFFGSGTQLSVL.

The gene calls are TRBV2 and TRBJ2-2; D is ambiguous. The length of the CDR3 is 14 residues. The germline V and J ends were trimmed by 6 bases and 4 bases, with 12 bases remaining between them. Germline CDR1 and CDR2: SNHLY and FYNNEI. The CDR3 spells CASRKTGATGELFF. Written as DNA, the CDR3 is TGTGCCAGCAGGAAGACCGGAGCCACCGGGGAGCTGTTTTTT.

This sequence joins TRBV6-5 and TRBJ1-3, with D unresolved. The V and J ends lost 4 bases and 2 bases respectively, with 12 bases between them. Germline CDR1 and CDR2: MNHEY and SVGAGI. The CDR3 runs 15 residues. CDR3 sequence: CASSLFPAAGNTIYF. CDR3 DNA: TGTGCCAGCAGTTTATTTCCCGCGGCTGGAAACACCATATATTTT.

The chain couples TRBV30 to TRBJ2-7; D gene uncertain. This CDR3 region has 13 residues. CDR1 is GTSNPN and CDR2 is SVGIG in the germline V gene (reference sequence). With 0 bases removed from V and 6 bases from J, the gap between germline ends came to 12 bases. DNA for the CDR3: TGTGCCTGGAGTGTACAAGGAGTAACCGAGCAGTACTTC. Amino acids: CAWSVQGVTEQYF.

J is TRBJ2-6 and V is TRBV7-8; the match to TRBD1 covers 12 bases. CDR1 and CDR2 from the germline V gene are SGHVS and FQNEAQ. There are 19 residues in the CDR3. The trim removed 5 bases at V and 13 bases at J, leaving 21 bases unmatched. The CDR3 is CASSPSSGTGGLAWGVLTF. For the CDR3, the DNA is TGTGCCAGCAGCCCAAGTTCCGGGACAGGGGGCCTGGCCTGGGGAGTCCTGACTTTC.

V gene TRBV27 combines with J gene TRBJ2-2, with 8 nucleotides matching TRBD1. Trimming removed 5 bases from V and 6 bases from J; junction bases left unmatched: 11. Germline V gene lookup returns CDR1 MNHEY and CDR2 SMNVEV (reference sequence). This CDR3 region has 16 residues. In DNA, the CDR3 is TGTGCCAGCAGTCCAGCGGACAGGGTTTTAGCCGGGGAGCTGTTTTTT. Its translation: CASSPADRVLAGELFF.

This chain links TRBV7-3 with TRBJ2-3; 11 nucleotides match TRBD2. The junction had 6 bases not matched to a gene; V was cut back by 1 base and J by 3 bases. Germline CDR1 is SGHTA and CDR2 is FQGTGA. The CDR3 sequence is 17 residues long. The CDR3 DNA reads TGTGCCAGCAGCTTAATCCTAGCGGGGGGAATAACAGATACGCAGTATTTT. It specifies CASSLILAGGITDTQYF.

The chain couples TRBV28 to TRBJ1-5; D possibly corresponds to TRBD1 (6 bases). CDR1 is MDHEN and CDR2 is SYDVKM in the germline V gene. This CDR3 is 16 amino acids long. The V end was cut by 3 bases, the J end by 7 bases, with 19 bases between. The CDR3 nucleotides read TGTGCCAGCAGTTTCCACCCCCCAAGGGACAAGCAGCCCCAGCATTTT. It yields the protein CASSFHPPRDKQPQHF. Full variable domain (missing parts from reference TRBV28 and TRBJ1-5): DVKVTQSSRYLVKRTGEKVFLECVQDMDHENMFWYRQDPGLGLRLIYFSYDVKMKEKGDIPEGYSVSREKKERFSLILESASTNQTSMYLCASSFHPPRDKQPQHFGDGTRLSIL.

This clone has just one count. The J gene is TRBJ2-1, the V gene TRBV30, with 9 bases fitting TRBD2. CDR1 GTSNPN and CDR2 SVGIG come from the germline V gene (reference sequence). V was pared by 4 bases and J by 0 bases, with 4 bases of the junction left unmatched. The length of the CDR3 is 15 residues. This CDR3 reads CAWTYSGSSYNEQFF. CDR3 bases: TGTGCCTGGACCTATAGCGGGAGCTCCTACAATGAGCAGTTCTTC.

J is TRBJ2-3 and V is TRBV7-2, with 7 bases fitting TRBD2. The CDR3 has 14 amino acids. With 1 base clipped from V and 4 bases from J, the junction kept 2 bases outside the gene matches. Looked up from germline, CDR1 is SGHTA and CDR2 is FQGNSA. The CDR3 nucleotides read TGTGCCAGCAGCTTAGGCGGGAGACCAGATACGCAGTATTTT. Amino acid sequence: CASSLGGRPDTQYF.

This chain uses TRBV9 with TRBJ2-7; D is possibly TRBD1 (6 bases). In germline, CDR1 is SGDLS, CDR2 YYNGEE. The V end was cut by 5 bases, the J end by 3 bases, with 18 bases between. The CDR3 length is 15 residues. The CDR3 sequence is CASSPIRDTFYEQYF. DNA for the CDR3: TGTGCCAGCAGTCCAATCCGGGACACATTCTACGAGCAGTACTTC. Drawing the rest from reference TRBV9 and TRBJ2-7, the complete variable domain is DSGVTQTPKHLITATGQRVTLRCSPRSGDLSVYWYQQSLDQGLQFLIQYYNGEERAKGNILERFSAQQFPDLHSELNLSSLELGDSALYFCASSPIRDTFYEQYFGPGTRLTVT.

The CDR3 coding sequence is TGTGCCAGCAGTGATCAACGGATTCCGGGACTAGCGGGTCTCAATGAGCAGTTCTTC. The encoded protein is CASSDQRIPGLAGLNEQFF. The chain joins TRBV2 to TRBJ2-1; TRBD2 matches at 12 bases. CDR1 SNHLY and CDR2 FYNNEI come from the germline V gene. Trimming removed 3 bases from V and 6 bases from J; junction bases left unmatched: 15. This CDR3 is built from 19 residues.

This clone was seen only a few times. The chain recombines TRBV19 with TRBJ1-1; 7 positions agree with TRBD1. V was clipped by 5 bases and J by 1 base; unmatched bases: 7. The CDR3 is 15 residues long. Looked up from germline, CDR1 is LNHDA and CDR2 is SQIVND (reference sequence). This CDR3 is CASSPQGPGNTEAFF. DNA of the CDR3: TGTGCCAGTAGTCCACAGGGGCCGGGGAACACTGAAGCTTTCTTT.

The V and J genes are TRBV30 and TRBJ1-2, with D perhaps matching TRBD1 (5 bases). Trimming took 1 base from V and 4 from J, leaving 13 bases between them. The CDR3 consists of 14 residues. Germline loops: CDR1 GTSNPN, CDR2 SVGIG (reference sequence). This CDR3 reads CAWSGRYRGYGYTF. The CDR3 region has the DNA TGTGCCTGGAGTGGACGGTATAGGGGCTATGGCTACACCTTC.

This chain connects TRBV7-2 to TRBJ1-5; the match to TRBD1 covers 8 bases. Per the germline V gene, CDR1 is SGHTA and CDR2 is FQGNSA. The V and J ends lost 1 base and 7 bases, in that order; junction bases with no gene match: 6. CDR3 length: 15 residues. The CDR3 here is CASSLVLGDRQPQHF. In DNA form, the CDR3 reads TGTGCCAGCAGCTTAGTGCTTGGGGACAGGCAGCCCCAGCATTTT.

This clone came up once. This chain uses TRBV18 with TRBJ2-3; 9 bases align to TRBD1. CDR1 KGHSH and CDR2 LQKENI come from the germline V gene. V shed 3 bases and J 7 bases; nucleotides not matched to a gene: 8. The CDR3 covers 15 residues. CDR3 region: CASSPPGQGFHTQYF. The CDR3, as DNA: TGTGCCAGCTCACCTCCGGGACAGGGTTTCCATACGCAGTATTTT.

The CDR3 DNA is TGTGCCAGCATTGGGACAGAGGGGAATGAAAAACTGTTTTTT. This codes for CASIGTEGNEKLFF. V usage is TRBV6-6 and J usage is TRBJ1-4, with TRBD1 matching 7 bases. Germline V gives CDR1 MNHNY, CDR2 SVGAGI (reference sequence). Trimming at V came to 7 bases and at J to 5 bases, leaving 7 bases not matched to a gene. The length of the CDR3 is 14 residues.

The genes are TRBV6-5 and TRBJ1-1, with 8 bases that match TRBD1. Germline trimming cut 2 bases from V and 9 bases from J; bases unmatched to any gene: 5. The germline gives CDR1 MNHEY, CDR2 SVGAGI. This CDR3 has 13 amino acids. CDR3 sequence (DNA): TGTGCCAGCAGTTACCCCGCCAGGGGGCAAGCTTTCTTT. This translates into CASSYPARGQAFF.

The CDR3 protein is CASSVAQGYGYTF. CDR3 nucleotide sequence: TGTGCCAGCAGCGTAGCACAGGGCTATGGCTACACCTTC. J is TRBJ1-2 and V is TRBV9, with D possibly being TRBD1 (6 bases). Germline lookup yields CDR1 SGDLS and CDR2 YYNGEE. V lost 0 bases, J lost 4 bases, and 7 bases lay in between. The CDR3 is 13 residues long.

The chain links TRBV9 to TRBJ1-2; D not certain. Germline V CDR1 and CDR2: SGDLS, YYNGEE. The CDR3 is 15 residues long. Trimming took 3 bases from V and 4 from J, leaving 16 bases between them. The CDR3 loop is CASSGSALSGYGYTF. The DNA of the CDR3 is TGTGCCAGCAGCGGAAGTGCCCTAAGCGGCTATGGCTACACCTTC.